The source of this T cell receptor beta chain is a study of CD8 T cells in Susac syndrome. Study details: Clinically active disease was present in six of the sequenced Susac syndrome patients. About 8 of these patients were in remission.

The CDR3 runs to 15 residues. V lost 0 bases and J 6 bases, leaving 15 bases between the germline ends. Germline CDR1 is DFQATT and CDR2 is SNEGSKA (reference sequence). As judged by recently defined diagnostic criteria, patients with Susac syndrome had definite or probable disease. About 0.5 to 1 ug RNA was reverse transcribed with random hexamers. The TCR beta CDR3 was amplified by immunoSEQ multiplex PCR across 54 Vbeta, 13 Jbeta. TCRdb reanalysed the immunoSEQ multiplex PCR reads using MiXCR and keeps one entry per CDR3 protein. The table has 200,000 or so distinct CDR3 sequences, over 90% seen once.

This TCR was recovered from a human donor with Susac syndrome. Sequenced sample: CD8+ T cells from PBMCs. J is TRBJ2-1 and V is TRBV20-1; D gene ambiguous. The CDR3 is CSARDKWPLSNEQFF. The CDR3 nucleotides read TGCAGTGCTAGAGATAAATGGCCCCTCAGCAATGAGCAGTTCTTC.